This TCR beta chain was sequenced during a study of blood T cell repertoires in COVID-19. Study summary: Sites across the United States, Italy and Spain contributed samples from acute and convalescent COVID-19. PBMCs, B-cell-depleted T cells, or T cells provided the cDNA or gDNA that made up the material.

Per the original methods: Reference gene primers were amplified, and this amplification served to estimate nucleated cell counts. Libraries were prepared by immunoSEQ multiplex PCR; TCRdb keeps only in-frame clonotypes and omits some of them. V and J calls and clone size are those listed in that table; D and trimming were worked out from the DNA. The table shows some 180,000 clones, with around 84% occurring only once. Germline CDR1 is SGHRS and CDR2 is YFSETQ. The CDR3 length is 14 residues. V lost 0 bases, J lost 2 bases, and 7 bases lay in between. Material for sequencing was peripheral blood. The source of this sequence is a human donor in a cohort sampled during active COVID-19. The chain joins TRBV5-1 to TRBJ2-3, with D tentatively TRBD1 (5 bases). CDR3 sequence (DNA): TGCGCCAGCAGCTTGGGACAGTTCACAGATACGCAGTATTTT. Translating it yields CASSLGQFTDTQYF.